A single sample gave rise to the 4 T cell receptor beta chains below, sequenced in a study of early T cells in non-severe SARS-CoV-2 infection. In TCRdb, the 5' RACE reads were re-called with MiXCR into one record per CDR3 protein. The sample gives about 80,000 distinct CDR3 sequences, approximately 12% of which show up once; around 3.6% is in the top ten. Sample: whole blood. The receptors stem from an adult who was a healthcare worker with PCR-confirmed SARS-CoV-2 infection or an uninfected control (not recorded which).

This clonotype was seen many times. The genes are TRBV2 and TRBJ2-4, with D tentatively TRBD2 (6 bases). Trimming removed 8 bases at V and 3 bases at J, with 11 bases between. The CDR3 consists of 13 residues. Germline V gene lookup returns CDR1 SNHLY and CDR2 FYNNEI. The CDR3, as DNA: TGTGCCAGCGAAGGGGAGGTCAAAAACATTCAGTACTTC. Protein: CASEGEVKNIQYF.

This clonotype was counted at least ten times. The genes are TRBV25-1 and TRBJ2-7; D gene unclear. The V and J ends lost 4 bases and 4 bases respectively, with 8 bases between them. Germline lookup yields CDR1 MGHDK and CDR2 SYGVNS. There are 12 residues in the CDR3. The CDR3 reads CASSAGRYEQYF. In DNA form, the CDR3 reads TGTGCCAGCAGTGCAGGACGGTACGAGCAGTACTTC.

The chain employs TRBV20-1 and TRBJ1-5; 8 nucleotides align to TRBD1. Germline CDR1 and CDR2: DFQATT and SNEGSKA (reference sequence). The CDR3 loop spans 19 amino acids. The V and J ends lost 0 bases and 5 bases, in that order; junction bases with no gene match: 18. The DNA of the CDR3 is TGCAGTGCTAGAGAAATATGGAGGGCAGGGGGCGCGATATATCAGCCCCAGCATTTT. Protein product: CSAREIWRAGGAIYQPQHF.

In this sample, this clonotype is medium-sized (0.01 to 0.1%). The CDR3 sequence: CASSPGGSNTGELFF. In nucleotides, the CDR3 is TGTGCCAGCAGCCCGGGGGGATCTAACACCGGGGAGCTGTTTTTT. The chain joins TRBV7-9 to TRBJ2-2; 7 bases line up with TRBD2. J gave up 2 bases and V 5 bases, and 5 bases lay outside the gene matches. Germline V gene sequence: CDR1 SEHNR, CDR2 FQNEAQ (reference sequence). The CDR3 runs 15 residues.